This record covers a single T cell receptor beta chain. Antigen unknown. Donors were ostensibly healthy at sampling, although undocumented immune exposures were probable. These data originate in a study of cytomegalovirus exposure and HLA in healthy donors. Broader study findings: There were several of the most significant clusters that appeared linked to common viral pathogens in a later analysis. Presence/absence analyses assumed roughly uniform sequencing depth across donors, which may not hold. Researchers catalogued some 160 TCR beta chains as cytomegalovirus-associated.

The V gene lost 7 bases and the J gene lost 3 bases, with 9 bases spanning the gap. Germline CDR1 is SEHNR and CDR2 is FQNEAQ (reference sequence). CDR3 length: 12 residues. With 60 Vbeta and 13 Jbeta primers, the PCR was carried out. Assay used: immunoSEQ multiplex PCR; TCRdb lists only in-frame clones, some missing. The table has about 150,000 clones, roughly 85% seen once; the top ten hold around 7%. This TCR derives from a man in his forties in good health and CMV-seropositive. The sequencing input was PBMCs. This chain links TRBV7-9 with TRBJ1-1; the D gene is possibly TRBD1 (5 bases). The CDR3, as DNA: TGTGCCAGCACCCTAGGGGACACTGAAGCTTTCTTT. Translating gives CASTLGDTEAFF.